The 13 T cell receptor beta chains given below trace back to one sample, sequenced in a study of neurological immune-mediated disorders. TCRdb ran MiXCR on the 5' RACE reads and lists one entry per CDR3 protein. The repertoire has roughly 100,000 distinct CDR3 sequences, under 4.5% of them found once; the top ten carry under 3.5%. The sample comprised PBMCs. The receptors were gathered from a woman between 45 and 60 years old with multiple sclerosis.

This clonotype was picked up many times. The chain employs TRBV27 and TRBJ1-2; 7 bases line up with TRBD1. CDR3 length: 15 residues. The germline V gene encodes CDR1 MNHEY and CDR2 SMNVEV (reference sequence). V shed 2 bases and J 4 bases; nucleotides not matched to a gene: 7. CDR3 protein: CASSLRGQAPYGYTF. CDR3 DNA: TGTGCCAGCAGTTTAAGGGGGCAGGCACCCTATGGCTACACCTTC.

This clonotype was counted at least ten times. This chain uses TRBV14 with TRBJ1-2, with 7 bases identical to TRBD1. CDR1 SGHDN and CDR2 FVKESK come from the germline V gene. The CDR3 is 14 residues long. V dropped 0 bases and J dropped 4; count of bases not matched to a gene: 2. CDR3 DNA: TGTGCCAGCAGCCAAGAAGACAGGGCCTATGGCTACACCTTC. This gives the protein CASSQEDRAYGYTF.

Ten or more counts support this clonotype. The chain couples TRBV15 to TRBJ1-2, with D maybe TRBD1 (5 bases). The CDR3 has 15 amino acids. The germline CDR1 and CDR2 sequences are LNHNV and YYDKDF (reference sequence). Trimming cost V 0 bases and J 4 bases, with 12 bases left between them. DNA of the CDR3: TGTGCCACCAGCAGAGAAAGGGACCGTCTCTATGGCTACACCTTC. Its protein product is CATSRERDRLYGYTF.

This clonotype was seen repeatedly, ten times or more. The CDR3 loop is CASSLRGAGDTGELFF. The CDR3 DNA follows: TGTGCCAGCAGCTTGAGAGGAGCGGGGGACACCGGGGAGCTGTTTTTT. The chain has TRBV5-5 and TRBJ2-2; TRBD2 agrees at 8 bases. Germline assignment: CDR1 SGHKS and CDR2 YYEKEE (reference sequence). CDR3 length equals 16 residues. With 1 base clipped from V and 3 bases from J, the junction kept 5 bases outside the gene matches.

This clonotype has a count of ten or more. The chain has TRBV7-9 and TRBJ2-7, with D perhaps matching TRBD1 (6 bases). V shed 4 bases and J shed 3 bases, with 13 bases lying between them. This CDR3 has 14 residues. Germline V lookup: CDR1 SEHNR, CDR2 FQNEAQ (reference sequence). The CDR3 DNA sequence: TGTGCCAGCAGCTCAGCTAGGGGGTTCTACGAGCAGTACTTC. It yields the protein CASSSARGFYEQYF.

This clonotype was picked up many times. The chain is built from TRBV10-2 and TRBJ1-2; possible D gene TRBD1, 5 bases. The V gene lost 3 bases and the J gene lost 8 bases, with 10 bases spanning the gap. Germline-derived CDR1 and CDR2 are WSHSY and SAAADI. The CDR3 covers 12 residues. CDR3 in amino acids: CASSDQGRGYTF. In DNA, the CDR3 is TGCGCCAGCAGTGATCAGGGACGCGGCTACACCTTC.

There are many counts of this clonotype. The genes are TRBV7-2 and TRBJ2-3; 8 nucleotides agree with TRBD1. V shed 3 bases and J 8 bases; nucleotides not matched to a gene: 4. Per the germline V gene, CDR1 is SGHTA and CDR2 is FQGNSA. The CDR3 covers 13 residues. CDR3 residues: CASSFQGAGTQYF. Written as DNA, the CDR3 is TGTGCCAGCAGCTTCCAGGGGGCAGGTACGCAGTATTTT.

Many counts were recorded for this clonotype. The chain has TRBV20-1 and TRBJ1-6; D not resolved. The CDR3 sequence is 15 residues long. V gave up 2 bases and J gave up 7 bases, with 15 bases separating them. Germline V CDR1 and CDR2: DFQATT, SNEGSKA (reference sequence). The CDR3 sequence: CSARPAGSQNSPLHF. The CDR3, as DNA: TGCAGTGCTAGACCAGCCGGAAGCCAGAATTCACCCCTCCACTTT.

This clonotype was seen repeatedly, ten times or more. This chain joins TRBV7-3 and TRBJ2-1; D gene unclear. The ends were cut back, 3 bases at V and 12 bases at J, with 15 bases in the middle. Germline assignment: CDR1 SGHTA and CDR2 FQGTGA. This CDR3 region has 13 residues. The DNA of the CDR3 is TGTGCCAGCAGCTTGCCCGCCAACAAAGTGCAGTTCTTC. Protein product: CASSLPANKVQFF. The entire variable domain, with the rest obtained from reference TRBV7-3 and TRBJ2-1, is as follows: GAGVSQTPSNKVTEKGKYVELRCDPISGHTALYWYRQSLGQGPEFLIYFQGTGAADDSGLPNDRFFAVRPEGSVSTLKIQRTERGDSAVYLCASSLPANKVQFFGPGTRLTVL.

This clonotype was counted many times. This rearrangement joins TRBV12-3 or TRBV12-4 to TRBJ2-1, with TRBD2 matching over 8 bases. CDR3 size: 14 residues. Losses at the gene ends were 8 bases for V and 7 bases for J; bases not matched to a gene: 10. The CDR3 sequence is CASGLAGKANEQFF. The DNA for the CDR3 is TGTGCCAGCGGGTTAGCGGGGAAGGCTAATGAGCAGTTCTTC.

There are many counts of this clonotype. The chain has TRBV20-1 and TRBJ2-2; no reliable D call. V was trimmed by 0 bases and J by 4 bases, leaving 12 bases between them. The CDR3 runs to 15 residues. Germline V gene sequence: CDR1 DFQATT, CDR2 SNEGSKA (reference sequence). The CDR3 coding sequence is TGCAGTGCTAGAGATAAAACGGGTTCCACCGGGGAGCTGTTTTTT. Residues: CSARDKTGSTGELFF.

In its sample, this clonotype was seen many times. V and J are TRBV5-1 and TRBJ2-5, with D unresolved. Trimming shortened V by 6 bases and J by 9 bases, and 15 bases separated the two germline ends. The CDR3 is 12 residues long. Germline V CDR1 and CDR2: SGHRS, YFSETQ. This chain's CDR3 is CASNQGRQAQYF. The CDR3 DNA sequence: TGCGCCAGCAACCAAGGACGGCAGGCCCAGTACTTC.

This clonotype was recorded many times. The chain employs TRBV10-3 and TRBJ2-1; 12 nucleotides line up with TRBD2. The CDR3 totals 15 residues. Trimming took 5 bases from V and 4 from J; bases not matched to a gene: 3. Germline loops: CDR1 ENHRY, CDR2 SYGVKD. CDR3 in DNA: TGTGCCATCAGTCCTACTAGCGGGGGGTACAATGAGCAGTTCTTC. Its protein is CAISPTSGGYNEQFF.